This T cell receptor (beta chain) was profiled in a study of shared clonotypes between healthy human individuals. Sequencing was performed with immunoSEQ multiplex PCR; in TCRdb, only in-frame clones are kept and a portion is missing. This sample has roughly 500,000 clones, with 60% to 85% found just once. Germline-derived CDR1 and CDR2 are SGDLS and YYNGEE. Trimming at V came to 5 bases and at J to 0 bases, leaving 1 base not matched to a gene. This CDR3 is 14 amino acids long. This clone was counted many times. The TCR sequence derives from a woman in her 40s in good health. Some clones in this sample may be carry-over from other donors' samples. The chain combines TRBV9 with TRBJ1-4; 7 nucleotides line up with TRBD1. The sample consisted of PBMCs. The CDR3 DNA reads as TGTGCCAGCAGTACAGGGGCAACTAATGAAAAACTGTTTTTT. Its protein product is CASSTGATNEKLFF.